Described below is a single TCR beta chain sequence and its context. These data originate in a study of blood T cell repertoires in COVID-19. Here immunoSEQ multiplex PCR was the method, and the copy in TCRdb shows in-frame clones only, minus some. Of fewer than 110,000 clones listed, about 91% were seen once; the top ten hold approximately 3.5%. The CDR3 runs to 15 residues. The germline CDR1 and CDR2 sequences are GTSNPN and SVGIG (reference sequence). V lost 3 bases, J lost 4 bases, and 8 bases stayed unmatched. Sequencing was done on a sample of peripheral blood. This TCR was recovered from a human donor in a cohort sampled during active COVID-19. The genes are TRBV30 and TRBJ1-2; TRBD1 matches at 10 bases. The CDR3 nucleotides read TGTGCCTGGAGCCCCGGACAGGGGGGGACCTATGGCTACACCTTC. It is translated as CAWSPGQGGTYGYTF.